A single sample gave rise to the 8 T cell receptor beta chains below, sequenced in a study of CD8 T cells in Susac syndrome. RNA amounts of roughly 0.5 to 1 ug underwent reverse transcription with random hexamers. TCRdb recomputed calls from the immunoSEQ multiplex PCR reads with MiXCR, one row per CDR3 protein. The sample records tens of thousands of distinct CDR3 sequences, approximately 93% being singletons. Sequenced: CD8+ T cells from PBMCs. These receptor sequences come from a human donor with Susac syndrome.

The genes are TRBV4-1 and TRBJ2-1; 10 bases line up with TRBD2. The V gene end was trimmed by 0 bases and the J gene end by 8 bases; junction bases not matched to a gene: 7. CDR3 length equals 16 residues. Germline lookup yields CDR1 MGHRA and CDR2 YSYEKL. DNA for the CDR3: TGCGCCAGCAGCCAAGAAGAGCGGGGGGGCCAGGATGAGCAGTTCTTC. This encodes CASSQEERGGQDEQFF.

This chain connects TRBV20-1 to TRBJ2-3; no clear D. The CDR3 has 12 residues. Germline CDR1 and CDR2: DFQATT and SNEGSKA (reference sequence). V was clipped by 0 bases and J by 4 bases, with 5 bases between them. Written as DNA, the CDR3 is TGCAGTGCTAGAGAAGAGGCAGATACGCAGTATTTT. This gives the protein CSAREEADTQYF.

The genes are TRBV20-1 and TRBJ1-2; the match to TRBD1 covers 8 bases. The CDR3 sequence is 16 residues long. Germline assignment: CDR1 DFQATT and CDR2 SNEGSKA (reference sequence). The junction had 11 bases not matched to a gene; V was cut back by 1 base and J by 4 bases. The CDR3 is CSARGGQGKNSYGYTF. The CDR3 nucleotides are TGCAGTGCTAGAGGAGGACAGGGAAAAAACAGCTATGGCTACACCTTC.

The chain employs TRBV11-2 and TRBJ2-7; TRBD1 might be the D (6 bases). Germline V lookup: CDR1 SGHAT, CDR2 FQNNGV. The V end was cut by 1 base, the J end by 0 bases, with 7 bases between. The length of the CDR3 is 14 residues. DNA for the CDR3: TGTGCCAGCAGCTTAGGGGACAACTCCTACGAGCAGTACTTC. Encoded protein: CASSLGDNSYEQYF. The full variable domain, with the rest looked up from reference TRBV11-2 and TRBJ2-7, is EAGVAQSPRYKIIEKRQSVAFWCNPISGHATLYWYQQILGQGPKLLIQFQNNGVVDDSQLPKDRFSAERLKGVDSTLKIQPAKLEDSAVYLCASSLGDNSYEQYFGPGTRLTVT.

The chain links TRBV7-3 to TRBJ2-5; D is unresolved. The CDR3 length is 13 residues. Trimming pared 2 bases from V and 7 bases from J, leaving 11 bases between. Germline V CDR1 and CDR2: SGHTA, FQGTGA. In DNA form, the CDR3 reads TGTGCCAGCAGCTTATCTGGGCCAGGGACCCAGTACTTC. It yields the protein CASSLSGPGTQYF.

The chain couples TRBV7-6 to TRBJ2-7; TRBD1 matches 8 bases. Per germline, CDR1 SGHVS and CDR2 FNYEAQ. The CDR3 is 14 amino acids. The trim removed 8 bases at V and 2 bases at J, leaving 8 bases unmatched. For the CDR3, the DNA is TGTGCCAGCTCCGACAGGGGATCTACCTACGAGCAGTACTTC. Amino acid sequence: CASSDRGSTYEQYF.

This chain uses TRBV15 with TRBJ1-5; D unclear. Germline V gene lookup returns CDR1 LNHNV and CDR2 YYDKDF (reference sequence). V was cut by 1 base and J by 7 bases, with 11 bases left in between. CDR3 length equals 14 residues. DNA for the CDR3: TGTGCCACCAGCAGAGTACCGGGTTCCCAGCCCCAGCATTTT. This codes for CATSRVPGSQPQHF.

The V and J genes are TRBV11-2 and TRBJ2-1; D is unclear. This CDR3 spans 15 amino acids. Germline V gives CDR1 SGHAT, CDR2 FQNNGV. Trimming stripped 1 base from V and 6 bases from J, with 13 bases between. CDR3 coding DNA: TGTGCCAGCAGCTTAGCTAGGGCTGTGGGCAATGAGCAGTTCTTC. Translated: CASSLARAVGNEQFF.